A selection of T cell receptor beta chains follows, all from one sample in a study of PD-1 blockade in classical Hodgkin lymphoma. Profiling relied on immunoSEQ multiplex PCR, and the TCRdb table lists in-frame clones only, not all of them. The table records roughly 7,500 clones, around four fifths of them present only once. The sample consisted of CD4+ T cells from blood, taken at baseline. These receptors originate from a human donor with classical Hodgkin lymphoma. The CDR3 runs from the conserved cysteine through the conserved F or W. The order of the fields is J gene, V gene, CDR3 protein.

TRBJ2-7,TRBV5-4,CASSLAGGNEQYF
TRBJ1-5,TRBV14,CASSGLGGQPQHF
TRBJ2-2,TRBV7-8,CASSAPGQPNTGELFF
TRBJ2-7,TRBV19,CASSIGLASEQYF
TRBJ2-7,TRBV11-2,CASSSSTSGSAEQYF
TRBJ2-3,TRBV6-1,CASSRTYSTDTQYF
TRBJ2-7,TRBV27,CASSRLAGVDYEQYF
TRBJ2-1,TRBV6-1,CASSERLARTDEQFF
TRBJ2-2,TRBV11-2,CASSLRTSGTVNTGELFF
TRBJ2-7,TRBV2,CASTGNGNEQYF
TRBJ1-1,TRBV5-5,CASSPWQGSTEAFF
TRBJ1-4,TRBV28,CASSRTGGSNEKLFF
TRBJ2-2,TRBV5-1,CASSLFGELFF
TRBJ2-5,TRBV6-1,CASSERTGTSGSFKETQYF
TRBJ2-3,TRBV28,CASSFAGGDTDTQYF
TRBJ1-1,TRBV29-1,CSVVGGSMRTEAFF
TRBJ1-1,TRBV7-9,CASSRGEEPNTEAFF
TRBJ2-3,TRBV5-1,CASNPGRGPLVLTQYF
TRBJ2-1,TRBV7-9,CASSLENEQFF
TRBJ1-1,TRBV19,CASSIGSVQALNTEAFF
TRBJ2-3,TRBV5-1,CASSLAGGRAKDTQYF
TRBJ1-4,TRBV7-8,CASSLQGGNEKLFF
TRBJ2-1,TRBV19,CASSDQLAGNNNEQFF
TRBJ2-3,TRBV5-4,CASFGVVGDTQYF
TRBJ2-3,TRBV4-2,CASSHYGGDTDTQYF
TRBJ1-3,TRBV6-5,CASSYTGIGGTIYF
TRBJ1-2,TRBV10-3,CAISDERTGYYGYTF
TRBJ2-2,TRBV11-3,CASNTGTGDTGELFF
TRBJ1-2,TRBV6-5,CASSYIRTGGSYGYTF